The rows below give T cell receptor beta chains drawn from one sample of a study of sequential checkpoint blockade in melanoma. Method: immunoSEQ multiplex PCR; TCRdb's copy keeps in-frame clones and lacks some. The sample lists some 3,300 clones, roughly 24% occurring once. The material was tumor tissue (inferred from file names), obtained from a patient given nivolumab and ipilimumab in sequence. These receptors were obtained from a human donor with melanoma. Each CDR3 is given with its conserved first and last residue. Fields, in order: V gene, clone size, D gene, J gene, CDR3 DNA, CDR3 protein. The D gene is left open where the match is weak. Size values are once, few and many counts, or a class for expanded clones, and some rows have none.

v_gene: TRBV11-3; abundance: many; d_gene: -; j_gene: TRBJ2-3; CDR3nt: TGTGCCAGCAGCTATCTGGGGGTTGCTAGCACAGATACGCAGTATTTT; CDR3aa: CASSYLGVASTDTQYF
v_gene: TRBV7-2; abundance: many; d_gene: -; j_gene: TRBJ2-3; CDR3nt: TGTGCCAGCAGCCCGGGAGAGCCAGATACGCAGTATTTT; CDR3aa: CASSPGEPDTQYF
v_gene: TRBV18; abundance: -; d_gene: -; j_gene: TRBJ2-2; CDR3nt: TGTGCCAGCTCACCACGTAGGACAGTGGGCACCGGGGAGCTGTTTTTT; CDR3aa: CASSPRRTVGTGELFF
v_gene: TRBV14; abundance: -; d_gene: TRBD2; j_gene: TRBJ2-3; CDR3nt: TGTGCCAGCAGCCAAGGAATCCTAGCGGGGGGAGGAGATACGCAGTATTTT; CDR3aa: CASSQGILAGGGDTQYF
v_gene: TRBV11-3; abundance: -; d_gene: -; j_gene: TRBJ1-4; CDR3nt: TGTGCCAGCAGCTTAGGGTATGGCCGTCATGAAAAACTGTTTTTT; CDR3aa: CASSLGYGRHEKLFF
v_gene: TRBV23-1; abundance: many; d_gene: -; j_gene: TRBJ2-7; CDR3nt: TGCGCCAGCAGCCAAGGCCAACCCTACGAGCAGTACTTC; CDR3aa: CASSQGQPYEQYF
v_gene: TRBV6-8; abundance: few; d_gene: TRBD2; j_gene: TRBJ2-3; CDR3nt: TGTGCCATCAATCCTAGCGGGGGTACAGATACGCAGTATTTT; CDR3aa: CAINPSGGTDTQYF
v_gene: TRBV9; abundance: -; d_gene: TRBD2; j_gene: TRBJ2-3; CDR3nt: TGTGCCAGCAGCGAAACTAGCGGGGGCGTAGATACGCAGTATTTT; CDR3aa: CASSETSGGVDTQYF
v_gene: TRBV10-2; abundance: -; d_gene: TRBD2; j_gene: TRBJ2-5; CDR3nt: TGCGCCGGAGCGGGGGGGCCCGAATTAGAGACCCAGTACTTC; CDR3aa: CAGAGGPELETQYF
v_gene: TRBV23-1; abundance: -; d_gene: -; j_gene: TRBJ2-1; CDR3nt: TGCGCCATCCACCCCCGGGGGCCCAATGAGCAGTTCTTC; CDR3aa: CAIHPRGPNEQFF
v_gene: TRBV6-8; abundance: medium-sized; d_gene: -; j_gene: TRBJ1-5; CDR3nt: TGTGCCAGCAGTGAGGAACGGGGTCAGCCCCAGCATTTT; CDR3aa: CASSEERGQPQHF
v_gene: TRBV9; abundance: few; d_gene: TRBD1; j_gene: TRBJ2-7; CDR3nt: TGTGCCAGCAGCGCGGGACAGCCCTCTCGAGTCCACGAGCAGTACTTC; CDR3aa: CASSAGQPSRVHEQYF
v_gene: TRBV6-8; abundance: few; d_gene: -; j_gene: TRBJ1-1; CDR3nt: TGTGCCAGCAGGGCGGGGGTTTACGCTGAAGCTTTCTTT; CDR3aa: CASRAGVYAEAFF
v_gene: TRBV11-3; abundance: few; d_gene: TRBD1; j_gene: TRBJ1-2; CDR3nt: TGTGCCAGCAGCAAAGAGACAGGGGTGGCGCGTGGCTACACCTTC; CDR3aa: CASSKETGVARGYTF
v_gene: TRBV5-1; abundance: -; d_gene: -; j_gene: TRBJ1-4; CDR3nt: TGCGCCAGCAGCGTGGTGGGTGCAACTAATGAAAAACTGTTTTTT; CDR3aa: CASSVVGATNEKLFF
v_gene: TRBV19; abundance: -; d_gene: -; j_gene: TRBJ1-2; CDR3nt: TGTGCCAGTAGTAAGCCCCTCGGGGGATACTATGGCTACACCTTC; CDR3aa: CASSKPLGGYYGYTF
v_gene: TRBV29-1; abundance: -; d_gene: -; j_gene: TRBJ1-1; CDR3nt: TGCAGCGTTTGGCGGGACATGAACACTGAAGCTTTCTTT; CDR3aa: CSVWRDMNTEAFF
v_gene: TRBV30; abundance: -; d_gene: TRBD2; j_gene: TRBJ2-7; CDR3nt: TGTGCCTGGAGTGTACCCCCAATAGCGGGGGGTCCTAACGGTGCCTACGAGCAGTACTTC; CDR3aa: CAWSVPPIAGGPNGAYEQYF
v_gene: TRBV18; abundance: -; d_gene: -; j_gene: TRBJ2-7; CDR3nt: TGTGCCAGCTCACCACTTCTGGCGGGGAGTCCCTCCAACGAGCAGTACTTC; CDR3aa: CASSPLLAGSPSNEQYF
v_gene: TRBV19; abundance: -; d_gene: -; j_gene: TRBJ1-2; CDR3nt: TGTGCCAGTAGGCTAGACAGTTACTATGGCTACACCTTC; CDR3aa: CASRLDSYYGYTF
v_gene: TRBV6-8; abundance: medium-sized; d_gene: -; j_gene: TRBJ1-5; CDR3nt: TGTGCCAGCAGTCCCCACAGGGATAGCAATCAGCCCCAGCATTTT; CDR3aa: CASSPHRDSNQPQHF
v_gene: TRBV11-3; abundance: many; d_gene: -; j_gene: TRBJ2-3; CDR3nt: TGTGCCAGCAGCTACGAAACCCGTAGCACAGATACGCAGTATTTT; CDR3aa: CASSYETRSTDTQYF
v_gene: TRBV18; abundance: -; d_gene: -; j_gene: TRBJ1-4; CDR3nt: TGTGCCAGCTCACCCGACGTCGAAAATGAAAAACTGTTTTTT; CDR3aa: CASSPDVENEKLFF
v_gene: TRBV6-8; abundance: many; d_gene: TRBD1; j_gene: TRBJ1-6; CDR3nt: TGTGCCAGCAGTTGGGGAACCGGGACAGGGAGGTCACCCCTCCACTTT; CDR3aa: CASSWGTGTGRSPLHF
v_gene: TRBV11-3; abundance: few; d_gene: TRBD2; j_gene: TRBJ2-5; CDR3nt: TGTGCCAGCAGCCCCCCAACAGCGGGGGGGCCGAAGACCCAGTACTTC; CDR3aa: CASSPPTAGGPKTQYF
v_gene: TRBV30; abundance: -; d_gene: -; j_gene: TRBJ1-1; CDR3nt: TGTGCCTGGAGTAAGGAGAACACTGAAGCTTTCTTT; CDR3aa: CAWSKENTEAFF
v_gene: TRBV19; abundance: medium-sized; d_gene: -; j_gene: TRBJ2-3; CDR3nt: TGTGCCAGTAGTTCTGACCTAGAAACAGATACGCAGTATTTT; CDR3aa: CASSSDLETDTQYF
v_gene: TRBV11-3; abundance: many; d_gene: TRBD1; j_gene: TRBJ2-5; CDR3nt: TGTGCCAGCAGCTCTCAGGGGGTCTCCCAAGAGACCCAGTACTTC; CDR3aa: CASSSQGVSQETQYF
v_gene: TRBV11-3; abundance: medium-sized; d_gene: -; j_gene: TRBJ1-1; CDR3nt: TGTGCCAGCAGCTTAGAGCAGGGCACGACTGAAGCTTTCTTT; CDR3aa: CASSLEQGTTEAFF